Listed here are 22 T cell receptor beta chains from one sample, sequenced in a study of T cells after yellow fever vaccination. MiXCR, run by TCRdb on the 5' RACE reads, gives a single entry per CDR3 protein. The sample lists a few hundred thousand distinct CDR3 sequences, about a fifth seen once, with approximately 15% in the top ten. Source: PBMCs, taken 15 days after the yellow fever booster vaccination. All receptors come from a man aged 25-45 years who received the YFV17D yellow fever vaccine.

The CDR3 nucleotides are TGTGCCAGCAGCCAAGATTGGCAGGATATCTACGAGCAGTACTTC. Its protein is CASSQDWQDIYEQYF. V gene TRBV4-2 combines with J gene TRBJ2-7; no clear D. CDR3 length: 15 residues. Trimming removed 0 bases at V and 3 bases at J, with 12 bases between. The germline CDR1 and CDR2 sequences are LGHNA and YNFKEQ.

This clonotype was counted a few times. The chain joins TRBV5-1 to TRBJ2-5; 10 bases are a match to TRBD1. The CDR3 is made up of 15 amino acids. The V gene end was trimmed by 4 bases and the J gene end by 4 bases; junction bases not matched to a gene: 7. In germline, CDR1 is SGHRS, CDR2 YFSETQ. The CDR3 region is CASSGGQGSLETQYF. In nucleotides, the CDR3 is TGCGCCAGCAGCGGGGGACAGGGGTCTTTAGAGACCCAGTACTTC.

The sample holds many counts of this clonotype. The chain has TRBV6-1 and TRBJ2-7; possible D gene TRBD2, 6 bases. Trimming took 5 bases from V and 3 from J, leaving 14 bases between them. The germline V gene encodes CDR1 MNHNS and CDR2 SASEGT. The CDR3 contains 14 residues. CDR3 nucleotides: TGTGCCAGCAGTCCGGGAGATTCTAACTACGAGCAGTACTTC. Encoded protein: CASSPGDSNYEQYF.

This chain connects TRBV20-1 to TRBJ2-1, with 8 bases fitting TRBD2. There are 14 residues in the CDR3. V lost 6 bases, J lost 0 bases, and 4 bases stayed unmatched. Germline CDR1 DFQATT, CDR2 SNEGSKA (reference sequence). CDR3 region: CSAESGGSYNEQFF. As DNA, the CDR3 is TGCAGTGCAGAAAGCGGGGGCTCCTACAATGAGCAGTTCTTC.

V usage is TRBV7-9 and J usage is TRBJ2-7; D is ambiguous. The germline V and J ends were trimmed by 1 base and 3 bases, with 13 bases remaining between them. The germline V gene has CDR1 SEHNR and CDR2 FQNEAQ (reference sequence). This CDR3 is built from 15 residues. This chain's CDR3 is CASSLGDRPIYEQYF. Here the CDR3 DNA reads TGTGCCAGCAGCTTAGGTGACCGACCCATCTACGAGCAGTACTTC.

In this sample, this clonotype turned up a few times. J is TRBJ2-7 and V is TRBV7-2; 7 bases map to TRBD1. Germline V lookup: CDR1 SGHTA, CDR2 FQGNSA. This CDR3 is 14 amino acids long. V lost 3 bases, J lost 0 bases, and 2 bases stayed unmatched. The CDR3 protein is CASSFRDSSYEQYF. The CDR3, as DNA: TGTGCCAGCAGCTTTAGGGACAGCTCCTACGAGCAGTACTTC.

CDR3 sequence reads: CASSFEPGPSYEQYF. CDR3 nucleotides: TGTGCCAGCAGCTTTGAGCCGGGACCATCCTACGAGCAGTACTTC. This sequence joins TRBV5-4 and TRBJ2-7; D may correspond to TRBD1 or TRBD2 (5 bases each). The CDR3 is made up of 15 amino acids. CDR1 is SGHNT, CDR2 YYREEE, per germline (reference sequence). V shed 2 bases and J shed 1 base, with 13 bases lying between them.

The genes are TRBV20-1 and TRBJ2-5; D is unresolved. The CDR3 totals 12 residues. Germline values: CDR1 DFQATT, CDR2 SNEGSKA (reference sequence). Trimming stripped 1 base from V and 5 bases from J, with 8 bases between. CDR3 loop: CSARAAEETQYF. As DNA, the CDR3 is TGCAGTGCTAGAGCGGCGGAGGAGACCCAGTACTTC.

This clonotype was seen a few times. This sequence joins TRBV5-1 and TRBJ2-4; weak D call: TRBD2 (6 bases). The CDR3 covers 16 residues. Looked up from germline, CDR1 is SGHRS and CDR2 is YFSETQ. Trimming left V 3 bases short and J 5 bases short, with 18 bases between. CDR3 in DNA: TGCGCCAGCAGCTCCGGGGGTGGAGGGCCCGAAAACATTCAGTACTTC. Residues: CASSSGGGGPENIQYF.

The CDR3 spells CSARGIATGNYGYTF. In DNA form, the CDR3 reads TGCAGTGCTCGGGGGATAGCGACCGGTAACTATGGCTACACCTTC. The chain couples TRBV20-1 to TRBJ1-2; a weak D match, TRBD1 (5 bases). The length of the CDR3 is 15 residues. V lost 5 bases, J lost 1 base, and 17 bases lay in between. The germline gives CDR1 DFQATT, CDR2 SNEGSKA (reference sequence).

This clonotype was seen a few times. The genes are TRBV7-3 and TRBJ2-3; TRBD2 matches 8 bases. Germline loops: CDR1 SGHTA, CDR2 FQGTGA. This CDR3 region has 18 residues. V shed 1 base and J 5 bases; nucleotides not matched to a gene: 14. The CDR3 loop is CASSLMLLAGPFGDTQYF. CDR3 sequence (DNA): TGTGCCAGCAGCTTAATGTTATTAGCGGGACCGTTTGGAGATACGCAGTATTTT.

This sequence joins TRBV6-5 and TRBJ2-3; the D is unclear. The CDR3 consists of 15 residues. The germline V gene encodes CDR1 MNHEY and CDR2 SVGAGI. V shed 4 bases and J shed 2 bases, with 13 bases lying between them. CDR3 bases: TGTGCCAGCAGTTCAGGATTTACCACCACAGATACGCAGTATTTT. Its translation is CASSSGFTTTDTQYF.

This sequence joins TRBV9 and TRBJ2-3; 12 bases are a match to TRBD2. The junction had 7 bases not matched to a gene; V was cut back by 2 bases and J by 0 bases. Germline V CDR1 and CDR2: SGDLS, YYNGEE. The CDR3 runs 18 residues. CDR3 in amino acids: CASSVELGTSGSTDTQYF. CDR3 bases: TGTGCCAGCAGCGTGGAACTCGGGACTAGCGGGAGCACAGATACGCAGTATTTT.

The chain recombines TRBV7-2 with TRBJ2-5; 11 positions agree with TRBD2. V lost 5 bases and J lost 3; bases outside the gene matches: 5. From germline, CDR1 is SGHTA and CDR2 FQGNSA. The CDR3 totals 15 residues. CDR3: CASSILAGAKETQYF. DNA for the CDR3: TGTGCCAGCAGCATACTAGCGGGAGCCAAAGAGACCCAGTACTTC.

The CDR3 DNA follows: TGCAGTGCTTCAACTAGCGGGGACTCCTACGAGCAGTACTTC. Its protein product is CSASTSGDSYEQYF. The chain is built from TRBV20-1 and TRBJ2-7; 10 bases agree with TRBD2. The V gene end was trimmed by 5 bases and the J gene end by 0 bases; junction bases not matched to a gene: 4. The germline CDR1 and CDR2 sequences are DFQATT and SNEGSKA (reference sequence). The CDR3 runs to 14 residues.

This clonotype was counted ten times or more. This chain uses TRBV7-2 with TRBJ2-2; D is perhaps TRBD2 (7 bases). The V end lost 5 bases, the J end lost 0 bases, and 10 bases lay between the germline ends. The CDR3 extends over 15 amino acids. Germline lookup yields CDR1 SGHTA and CDR2 FQGNSA. The CDR3 sequence: CASSKGGANTGELFF. As DNA, the CDR3 is TGTGCCAGCAGCAAAGGGGGGGCGAACACCGGGGAGCTGTTTTTT.

The rearrangement links TRBV5-1 to TRBJ2-2, with D possibly matching TRBD2 (6 bases). The V end lost 6 bases, the J end lost 2 bases, and 14 bases lay between the germline ends. The CDR3 runs 15 residues. CDR1 and CDR2 (germline): SGHRS, YFSETQ. The CDR3 sequence: CASNSGGANTGELFF. DNA of the CDR3: TGCGCCAGCAACTCTGGCGGGGCAAACACCGGGGAGCTGTTTTTT.

The table lists this clonotype with a few counts. The V and J genes are TRBV20-1 and TRBJ2-1; 7 bases are a match to TRBD2. There are 12 residues in the CDR3. Germline CDR1 DFQATT, CDR2 SNEGSKA (reference sequence). J lost 13 bases, V lost 3 bases, and 9 bases had no gene match. CDR3 in amino acids: CSASGLAVIQFF. The CDR3 nucleotides are TGCAGTGCTAGCGGGCTAGCGGTAATCCAGTTCTTC.

The chain is built from TRBV7-2 and TRBJ2-7; 7 bases align to TRBD2. The CDR3 consists of 15 residues. Germline CDR1 and CDR2: SGHTA and FQGNSA. J gave up 3 bases and V 1 base, and 6 bases lay outside the gene matches. CDR3 region: CASSLETSPIYEQYF. In DNA form, the CDR3 reads TGTGCCAGCAGCTTAGAGACTAGCCCCATCTACGAGCAGTACTTC.

The V call is TRBV3-1, the J call TRBJ2-1; 11 nucleotides match TRBD2. Trimming took 11 bases from V and 9 from J; bases not matched to a gene: 12. This CDR3 comprises 14 residues. Germline V CDR1 and CDR2: LGHDT, YNNKEL (reference sequence). CDR3 sequence: CACTGTSGLGEQFF. Here the CDR3 DNA reads TGTGCCTGCACCGGGACTAGCGGCCTAGGTGAGCAGTTCTTC.

This clonotype was found a few times. The chain employs TRBV3-1 and TRBJ1-5; D remains ambiguous. Per germline, CDR1 LGHDT and CDR2 YNNKEL (reference sequence). This CDR3 contains 14 residues. The V end lost 4 bases, the J end lost 5 bases, and 12 bases lay between the germline ends. Written as DNA, the CDR3 is TGTGCCAGCAGCCGGGGAAGGTCTTATCAGCCCCAGCATTTT. Its translation is CASSRGRSYQPQHF.

The chain carries TRBV7-2 and TRBJ2-7; 9 nucleotides line up with TRBD2. Germline V CDR1 and CDR2: SGHTA, FQGNSA. V lost 6 bases and J lost 0; bases outside the gene matches: 6. The CDR3 contains 15 residues. DNA of the CDR3: TGTGCCAGCAGGCGAGCGGGGGGAAGCTCCTACGAGCAGTACTTC. Residues: CASRRAGGSSYEQYF.